Listed below are T cell receptor beta chains from one sample, sequenced in a study of cytomegalovirus exposure and HLA in healthy donors. Sequencing was performed with immunoSEQ multiplex PCR; in TCRdb, only in-frame clones are kept and a portion is missing. The sample lists over 110,000 clones; less than 85% were seen once. Sequenced input: PBMCs. The receptor set was obtained from a woman between 50 and 59 years old in good health and CMV-seropositive. Each CDR3 is given with its conserved first and last residue. D genes are given only for firm matches. Not all rows give a size; the values are once, few, many and, for expanded clones, a class.

j_gene	abundance	v_gene	d_gene	CDR3nt	CDR3aa
TRBJ1-1	NA	TRBV6-1	NA	TGTGCCAGCAGGCCACAGAACACTGAAGCTTTCTTT	CASRPQNTEAFF
TRBJ2-7	NA	TRBV10-3	TRBD1	TGTGCCATCAGGGGACAGGGAGGAGGGCTCGAGCAGTACTTC	CAIRGQGGGLEQYF
TRBJ1-6	NA	TRBV28	NA	TGTGCCAGCACAAGGGAGGTTTATAATTCACCCCTCCACTTT	CASTREVYNSPLHF
TRBJ2-1	NA	TRBV29-1	TRBD1	TGCAGCGTCCTAAAGACAGGGGGCGATGAGCAGTTCTTC	CSVLKTGGDEQFF
TRBJ1-2	NA	TRBV29-1	NA	TGCAGCGCCGACAGTTATGGCTACACCTTC	CSADSYGYTF
TRBJ1-5	NA	TRBV10-3	NA	TGTGCCATCAGTGAGTCCGGTACAGGCAATCAGCCCCAGCATTTT	CAISESGTGNQPQHF
TRBJ1-1	NA	TRBV5-5	NA	TGTGCCAGCACCGCTTCCCCAGGGAACACTGAAGCTTTCTTT	CASTASPGNTEAFF
TRBJ2-1	NA	TRBV5-1	NA	TGCGCCAGCAGCTTGGCGGGGTCTGATGAGCAGTTCTTC	CASSLAGSDEQFF
TRBJ1-4	NA	TRBV7-2	NA	TGTGCCAGCAGCTTAGGTGCGGGGGGAAAACTGTTTTTT	CASSLGAGGKLFF
TRBJ1-4	NA	TRBV19	NA	TGTGCCAGTAGTCCGACAGGCCCGGACGAAAAACTGTTTTTT	CASSPTGPDEKLFF
TRBJ2-3	NA	TRBV5-6	TRBD1	TGTGCCAGCAGTGACGGACAGGGGGTAGGAGATACGCAGTATTTT	CASSDGQGVGDTQYF
TRBJ1-5	NA	TRBV7-9	NA	TGTGCCAGCAGCTTAGGAGACTTTGGGTATCAGCCCCAGCATTTT	CASSLGDFGYQPQHF
TRBJ2-5	NA	TRBV14	TRBD1	TGTGCCAGCAGCCAACTGAAGGGGGCAGGGGAAGAGACCCAGTACTTC	CASSQLKGAGEETQYF
TRBJ1-3	once	TRBV28	TRBD1	TGTGCCAGCAGTTTATGGAAGGACAGGGGGGCCCGAAACACCATATATTTT	CASSLWKDRGARNTIYF
TRBJ1-6	NA	TRBV5-1	TRBD1	TGCGCCAGCAGCTTTGAGGGGGCTGAGAATTCACCCCTCCACTTT	CASSFEGAENSPLHF
TRBJ1-4	NA	TRBV29-1	TRBD1	TGCAGCGTTGTACAGGGGAACGGAAAACTGTTTTTT	CSVVQGNGKLFF
TRBJ2-1	NA	TRBV28	TRBD2	TGTGCCAGCAGACATCACCAGCGGGGGGGTCTCGATGAGCAGTTCTTC	CASRHHQRGGLDEQFF
TRBJ2-1	NA	TRBV29-1	TRBD2	TGCAGCGTTGAAGTAGGCGGGGGTCACAATGAGCAGTTCTTC	CSVEVGGGHNEQFF
TRBJ2-3	NA	TRBV4-1	NA	TGCGCCAGCAGCCACGTCCTGGCGGCGACAGATACGCAGTATTTT	CASSHVLAATDTQYF
TRBJ2-7	few	TRBV27	TRBD1	TGTGCCAGCAGTTCGTATGACAGGGGGATCCACGAGCAGTACTTC	CASSSYDRGIHEQYF
TRBJ2-1	few	TRBV11-2	TRBD1	TGTGCCAGCAGCTTGGGGACAGGAGTAAGGAATGAGCAGTTCTTC	CASSLGTGVRNEQFF
TRBJ2-7	NA	TRBV5-1	TRBD1	TGCGCCAGCAGCCTGGACAGGGGTGCCTACGAGCAGTACTTC	CASSLDRGAYEQYF
TRBJ2-2	few	TRBV5-6	NA	TGTGCCAGCAGCTTGGTGCATGGAGAGAACACCGGGGAGCTGTTTTTT	CASSLVHGENTGELFF
TRBJ1-5	NA	TRBV4-2	NA	TGTGCCAGCAGCCAAGAAGCGGGGGTGGGTCAGCCCCAGCATTTT	CASSQEAGVGQPQHF
TRBJ1-3	NA	TRBV28	NA	TGTGCCAGCAGTTTAGACGGAGCCCGGATTGGAAACACCATATATTTT	CASSLDGARIGNTIYF
TRBJ2-3	NA	TRBV6-4	TRBD2	TGTGCCAGCAGTGGGACTAGCGGGGCAGATACGCAGTATTTT	CASSGTSGADTQYF
TRBJ2-5	NA	TRBV5-1	NA	TGCGCCAGCAGCCTCGGACAGACGAGAAAGACCCAGTACTTC	CASSLGQTRKTQYF
TRBJ1-4	once	TRBV6-6	NA	TGTGCCAGCAGTCCCCCTCGGAGGGACGATGAAAAACTGTTTTTT	CASSPPRRDDEKLFF
TRBJ1-1	NA	TRBV7-8	NA	TGTGCCAGCAGCTTCTTGGGGGGGGCTGGAGCTTTCTTT	CASSFLGGAGAFF
TRBJ2-3	NA	TRBV6-4	NA	TGTGCCAGCAGTGAAGCGGCTGGCACAGATACGCAGTATTTT	CASSEAAGTDTQYF
TRBJ2-3	NA	TRBV5-1	TRBD2	TGCGCCAGCAGCGCCGGACTAGCGGGGATCACAGATACGCAGTATTTT	CASSAGLAGITDTQYF
TRBJ2-7	NA	TRBV28	NA	TGTGCCAGCGGTCCTGCTTTCCCGTTAATGCATCCAGCCTACGAGCAGTACTTC	CASGPAFPLMHPAYEQYF
TRBJ1-1	NA	TRBV5-4	NA	TGTGCCAGCAGCTACCGAGAGTTGAACACTGAAGCTTTCTTT	CASSYRELNTEAFF
TRBJ2-5	NA	TRBV5-4	NA	TGTGCCAGCAGCATTGGCCTCCTCCAAGAGACCCAGTACTTC	CASSIGLLQETQYF
TRBJ1-1	NA	TRBV19	NA	TGTGCCAGTAGTATAGTCGGGTGGAAGAACACTGAAGCTTTCTTT	CASSIVGWKNTEAFF
TRBJ2-5	NA	TRBV11-2	NA	TGTGCCAGCAGCGTTCTTAGGGCGGGGAGACAAGAGACCCAGTACTTC	CASSVLRAGRQETQYF
TRBJ1-4	NA	TRBV4-3	NA	TGCGCCAGCAGCCGCAGACAGCTTAATGAAAAACTGTTTTTT	CASSRRQLNEKLFF
TRBJ2-1	few	TRBV7-9	NA	TGTGCCAGCAGCCTCTCCTACAATGAGCAGTTCTTC	CASSLSYNEQFF